This T cell receptor beta chain is from a study of blood T cell repertoires in COVID-19 (dated by TCRdb to the early 2020s). Study-wide context: The collaborator samples originated in the United States, Italy and Spain and spanned the acute and convalescent phases of COVID-19. The repertoires were released in a freely available public database meant as a resource for research on the immune response to SARS-CoV-2. Where available, HLA class I and class II types were obtained from metadata supplied by the sample provider rather than from assay-based typing. Samples came from the ongoing ImmuneRACE study (first 160 participants) plus 1,254 subjects from 6 global collaborators. Subjects who had been exposed to COVID-19, were actively infected with it, or had recovered from it provided the deeply sampled blood TCRbeta repertoires that made up the dataset. The material from the prospective study consisted of cDNA or gDNA derived from T cells, B-cell-depleted T cells, or PBMCs. The sample metadata nearly always contained a de-identified subject ID, COVID-19 status, age in years and sex. Overall study outcomes, separate from this receptor: How much clinical and demographic metadata was included differed by source and by participant, and the metadata was provided uncurated.

On this clone: Its antigen remains undetermined. The sample holds no much larger clone one base away, and base qualities are not on file.

The immunoSEQ Assay, a bias-controlled multiplex PCR, was used to amplify TCRbeta CDR3 regions from genomic DNA. The study's own analysis went as follows. The number of nucleated cells in each sample was estimated from the amplification of reference gene primers within the assay. To quantify the absolute abundance of each unique TCRbeta CDR3 rearrangement, sequence reads were collapsed and filtered. Productive Simpson clonality was computed per sample as the square root of Simpson's diversity index over productive rearrangements. Imported from immuneACCESS, the table was reduced by TCRdb to in-frame sequences with V and J called. These copies leave out some clones; in studies compared against another copy, an unresolved V gene accounts for under half, and the cause of the remainder is not known. That table is the source of V, J and clone size, and D and trimming were worked out from the DNA. A total of 120,000 to 150,000 clones appear in this sample, around 84% of them only once. The ten most abundant clones make up 4.8% of the sample.

Each collaborating institution followed its own protocols to collect whole blood in K2EDTA tubes. Collaborator samples were shipped for TCRbeta analysis as frozen whole blood, isolated PBMCs, or DNA extracted from either sample type. In the germline V gene, CDR1 corresponds to SGHRS and CDR2 to YFSETQ. Trimming removed 0 bases from V and 8 bases from J, leaving 14 bases between the germline ends. The CDR3 measures 15 amino acids from cysteine to phenylalanine. Only the CDR3 part of the read is kept: 45 bases, read in frame from the first base. The material sequenced was peripheral blood. This receptor was taken from a human donor in a cohort sampled during active COVID-19. The chain is assembled from TRBV5-1 and TRBJ1-4; TRBD1 is a possible D gene, resting on 6 matching bases. The nucleotides are TGCGCCAGCAGCTTGGGGCAGGGGTATCGCGAAAAACTGTTTTTT. Translated, it gives CASSLGQGYREKLFF. With the rest looked up from the reference TRBV5-1 and TRBJ1-4 genes rather than sequenced, the full variable domain is KAGVTQTPRYLIKTRGQQVTLSCSPISGHRSVSWYQQTPGQGLQFLFEYFSETQRNKGNFPGRFSGRQFSNSRSEMNVSTLELGDSALYLCASSLGQGYREKLFFGSGTQLSVL.